This section outlines one TCR beta chain sequence together with its context. This clone's antigen is unknown. No much larger clone is present one base from it, and per-base qualities are unavailable. The library was prepared using the immunoSEQ multiplex PCR assay. Some 1.1 x 10^5 TCR templates per sample were assayed by the deep sequencing platform. Genomic DNA extracted from sorted T cells was used for TCRbeta CDR3 sequencing. The study's own analysis went as follows. Clonal analysis of TCRbeta CDR3 data was done in the R programming language. Unstimulated samples were compared with post-reaction CFSE-low samples to define alloreactive CD4+ and CD8+ clones. Regulatory or non-regulatory origin of alloreactive CD4+ clones was assigned by matching sequences to the sorted unstimulated Treg and non-Treg repertoires. This is the immuneACCESS table as TCRdb keeps it, with only in-frame sequences that have V and J called. A part of the clones is gone; compared with another copy, unresolved V genes explain less than half, and the rest is unexplained. V and J calls and clone size are as listed in that table; D and trimming were resolved from the DNA. In this sample the table shows some 53,000 clones, around 97% of which occur a single time. In total, the top ten clones hold approximately 0.6% of the sample.

This sample is part of a study of siplizumab effects on memory and regulatory T cells (dated by TCRdb to the late 2010s). Describing the broader study: The study examined how the anti-CD2 antibody siplizumab affects alloreactive T-cell subsets in allogeneic mixed lymphocyte reactions built from human PBMCs.

Points the paper makes about the study in general: Siplizumab significantly reduced the cumulative frequency of alloreactive sequences traceable to unstimulated CD4+ memory T cells. Unstimulated naive T cells appeared more diverse than memory T cells, and naive cells seemed to contribute substantially to the alloresponse. Whether proliferating Tregs from siplizumab cultures actually had suppressive function was not functionally confirmed. Because sequences at frequencies below about 10^-5 were poorly captured, only a minor fraction of alloreactive clones could be mapped back to unstimulated subsets. About 75-95% of proliferating CD4+ or CD8+ clones could not be given a naive or memory phenotype. In reactions with siplizumab, an average of approximately 69% of mappable alloreactive CD4+ clones were Treg-derived, compared with 26.9% in control reactions.

Its CDR3 holds 11 amino acids, cysteine through phenylalanine. The kept DNA is CDR3 alone, 33 bases in frame from the first base. A distance of 7 bases separates the germline ends of V and J, which lose 3 bases and 7 bases respectively. Based on the germline V gene, the CDR1 and CDR2 sequences are SGHDT and YYEEEE. Unstimulated CD4+ memory cells were also sequenced in three donor pairs, together with CD4+ naive, CD8+ TEMRA, CD8+ naive and CD8+ effector memory subsets. Sorted unstimulated T cells and proliferating T cells recovered from mixed lymphocyte reactions underwent TCRbeta CDR3 sequencing. Fresh whole blood from about 10 HLA-typed healthy donors served as the source for isolating PBMCs.

The TCR sequence derives from a human donor in good health. The sequenced sample was naive CD4+ T cells sorted from blood. This specimen's cell subset or site label, interpreted: unstimulated naive T cells. The chain is assembled from TRBV5-6 and TRBJ1-2, and perhaps TRBD1 as D gene, on 6 matching bases. CDR3 protein: CASSYRVGYTF. In nucleotides, the sequence is TGTGCCAGCAGCTACAGGGTTGGCTACACCTTC.